The rows below give T cell receptor beta chains drawn from one sample of a study of cytomegalovirus exposure and HLA in healthy donors. Clones were sequenced by immunoSEQ multiplex PCR, and TCRdb holds only the in-frame ones, with some missing. The sample records 200,000 to 300,000 clones, 90% being singletons. Sequencing was carried out using PBMCs. The receptors come from a woman aged 25 to 39 in good health and CMV-seronegative. The CDR3 runs from the conserved cysteine through the conserved F or W. Each record gives: CDR3 protein, CDR3 DNA, V gene, J gene, clone size, D gene. A D gene is named only where the DNA matches it firmly. Rows may omit the clone size; those that give it use once, few, many or a size class.

CASSLLQGLGANTIYF	TGTGCCAGCAGCCTTCTGCAGGGTCTGGGTGCAAACACCATATATTTT	TRBV28	TRBJ1-3	NA	NA
CSVRDRDLLGSGNTIYF	TGCAGCGTCCGGGACAGGGATCTTCTGGGCTCTGGAAACACCATATATTTT	TRBV29-1	TRBJ1-3	NA	TRBD1
CASSDRSGRWVDTQYF	TGTGCCAGCAGTGACCGTAGCGGGAGGTGGGTAGATACGCAGTATTTT	TRBV6-1	TRBJ2-3	NA	TRBD2
CASSAGQGAQNEQFF	TGTGCCAGCAGCGCGGGACAGGGGGCGCAGAATGAGCAGTTCTTC	TRBV5-6	TRBJ2-1	NA	TRBD1
CASSLSLGLVSYEQYF	TGTGCCAGCAGTTTATCCCTCGGACTGGTCTCCTACGAGCAGTACTTC	TRBV27	TRBJ2-7	NA	NA
CASSLRGETQYF	TGTGCCAGCAGCTTGAGAGGCGAGACCCAGTACTTC	TRBV5-6	TRBJ2-5	NA	NA
CSVEGGGLAGFNEQFF	TGCAGCGTTGAGGGGGGGGGACTAGCGGGCTTTAATGAGCAGTTCTTC	TRBV29-1	TRBJ2-1	NA	TRBD2
CASKVGGKANYGYTF	TGTGCCAGTAAGGTTGGGGGCAAAGCTAACTATGGCTACACCTTC	TRBV28	TRBJ1-2	NA	NA
CASSFRMGSGANVLTF	TGTGCCAGCAGTTTTCGAATGGGCTCTGGGGCCAACGTCCTGACTTTC	TRBV7-2	TRBJ2-6	NA	NA
CASSQYRMNTGELFF	TGCGCCAGCAGCCAATACCGGATGAACACCGGGGAGCTGTTTTTT	TRBV4-3	TRBJ2-2	once	NA
CSAPNTDTQYF	TGCAGTGCTCCTAACACAGATACGCAGTATTTT	TRBV20-1	TRBJ2-3	NA	NA
CASSPMDRVYEQYF	TGTGCCAGCTCACCTATGGACAGGGTCTACGAGCAGTACTTC	TRBV18	TRBJ2-7	NA	TRBD1
CASSDRGTNTEAFF	TGTGCCAGCAGTGATAGGGGGACGAACACTGAAGCTTTCTTT	TRBV6-1	TRBJ1-1	NA	NA
CASREGTSYGYTF	TGTGCCAGTAGGGAGGGGACTAGCTATGGCTACACCTTC	TRBV19	TRBJ1-2	NA	NA
CASSSGGQGEKLFF	TGTGCCAGCAGTTCCGGGGGACAAGGTGAAAAACTGTTTTTT	TRBV28	TRBJ1-4	NA	NA
CASSRGAGLETQYF	TGTGCCAGCAGCAGAGGGGCGGGACTAGAGACCCAGTACTTC	TRBV27	TRBJ2-5	NA	NA
CASSAPKGQGDEKLFF	TGTGCCAGCTCAGCCCCGAAGGGACAGGGGGATGAAAAACTGTTTTTT	TRBV18	TRBJ1-4	NA	TRBD1
CASSHLTGGGDGYTF	TGTGCCAGCAGCCATCTAACAGGGGGCGGGGATGGCTACACCTTC	TRBV4-2	TRBJ1-2	NA	TRBD1
CAWRGTGDGYTF	TGTGCCTGGAGGGGGACAGGGGATGGCTACACCTTC	TRBV30	TRBJ1-2	NA	TRBD1
CASSTRSGTNNEQFF	TGTGCCAGCAGCACCCGGAGCGGGACTAATAATGAGCAGTTCTTC	TRBV4-2	TRBJ2-1	NA	TRBD2
CASSLGGNTIYF	TGTGCCAGCAGTTTAGGGGGAAACACCATATATTTT	TRBV28	TRBJ1-3	few	NA
CAISVEADTQYF	TGTGCCATCAGTGTCGAGGCAGATACGCAGTATTTT	TRBV10-3	TRBJ2-3	NA	NA
CASSSRDKPFGTEAFF	TGTGCCAGCAGTTCCCGGGACAAACCTTTCGGGACTGAAGCTTTCTTT	TRBV6-5	TRBJ1-1	NA	NA
CASSQEDRGRGEKLFF	TGCGCCAGCAGCCAAGAAGACAGGGGGCGCGGGGAAAAACTGTTTTTT	TRBV4-1	TRBJ1-4	NA	TRBD1
CASSLAQGGYEQYF	TGTGCCAGCAGCTTGGCCCAAGGGGGCTACGAGCAGTACTTC	TRBV5-8	TRBJ2-7	NA	NA
CASRLQDAYEQYF	TGCGCCAGCAGATTACAGGATGCCTACGAGCAGTACTTC	TRBV5-1	TRBJ2-7	few	NA
CATSRGRLAAEQYF	TGTGCCACCAGCAGAGGTCGACTAGCCGCCGAGCAGTACTTC	TRBV15	TRBJ2-7	NA	TRBD2
CASSLRGYNEQFF	TGTGCCAGCAGCTTGCGGGGGTACAATGAGCAGTTCTTC	TRBV11-3	TRBJ2-1	NA	TRBD2
CASSSRGGTGANVLTF	TGCGCCAGCAGCTCGAGAGGGGGAACTGGGGCCAACGTCCTGACTTTC	TRBV5-1	TRBJ2-6	NA	NA
CASSLRLEPYEQYF	TGTGCCAGCAGCTTACGTCTAGAACCCTACGAGCAGTACTTC	TRBV7-9	TRBJ2-7	NA	NA
CASSLGQGGSYEQYF	TGTGCCAGCTCCCTCGGACAGGGGGGCTCCTACGAGCAGTACTTC	TRBV18	TRBJ2-7	NA	TRBD1
CASSQEDAGGEQYF	TGTGCCAGCAGCCAAGAGGACGCAGGGGGAGAGCAGTACTTC	TRBV4-2	TRBJ2-7	NA	TRBD1
CASHFANTGELFF	TGTGCCAGTCACTTCGCGAACACCGGGGAGCTGTTTTTT	TRBV2	TRBJ2-2	NA	NA
CASSLAPGTGELFF	TGTGCCAGCAGCTTGGCCCCGGGCACCGGGGAGCTGTTTTTT	TRBV5-4	TRBJ2-2	once	NA
CASSLSGTVPGNTIYF	TGTGCCAGCAGTTTATCGGGGACAGTCCCTGGAAACACCATATATTTT	TRBV27	TRBJ1-3	once	TRBD1
CASRPSRTSGRPGEQYF	TGTGCCAGCAGACCGAGTCGGACTAGCGGGAGGCCTGGGGAGCAGTACTTC	TRBV25-1	TRBJ2-7	NA	TRBD2
CASTPFWLAHSYEQYF	TGTGCCAGCACCCCGTTTTGGCTAGCTCACTCCTACGAGCAGTACTTC	TRBV11-2	TRBJ2-7	once	NA
CASSQVPYGYTF	TGCGCCAGCAGCCAAGTTCCTTATGGCTACACCTTC	TRBV4-1	TRBJ1-2	few	NA
CASSQGTASYGYTF	TGTGCCAGCTCACAAGGGACAGCTTCCTATGGCTACACCTTC	TRBV18	TRBJ1-2	NA	TRBD1
CASSLAGISYEQYF	TGTGCCAGCAGCTTGGCCGGGATCTCCTACGAGCAGTACTTC	TRBV7-9	TRBJ2-7	NA	NA
CASSLGGVPRENSDTQYF	TGCGCCAGCAGCTTGGGGGGGGTCCCCCGGGAGAATTCAGATACGCAGTATTTT	TRBV5-1	TRBJ2-3	NA	NA
CASSLAETQYF	TGTGCCAGCAGCTTAGCAGAGACCCAGTACTTC	TRBV7-2	TRBJ2-5	few	NA
CASSSKTGAQGEAFF	TGTGCCAGCAGCTCGAAGACCGGGGCTCAAGGTGAAGCTTTCTTT	TRBV7-8	TRBJ1-1	NA	NA
CATKLSDTQYF	TGTGCCACCAAACTGTCAGATACGCAGTATTTT	TRBV2	TRBJ2-3	NA	NA
CASSDRGSDTGELFF	TGTGCCAGCAGTGATCGGGGGTCGGACACCGGGGAGCTGTTTTTT	TRBV6-1	TRBJ2-2	NA	NA
CASSLEGPLSEKLFF	TGTGCCAGCAGCTTAGAAGGGCCGCTTTCTGAAAAACTGTTTTTT	TRBV7-9	TRBJ1-4	NA	NA
CASRGLPPNNEQFF	TGCGCCAGCAGAGGGCTCCCGCCCAACAATGAGCAGTTCTTC	TRBV5-1	TRBJ2-1	NA	NA
CASSLGNGGSYEQYF	TGTGCCAGCAGCTTAGGGAATGGGGGCTCTTACGAGCAGTACTTC	TRBV7-7	TRBJ2-7	NA	NA
CASSYSFGNEQFF	TGTGCCAGCAGTTACTCGTTTGGGAATGAGCAGTTCTTC	TRBV6-5	TRBJ2-1	NA	NA
CAISTSGRLGNEQFF	TGTGCCATCAGTACTAGCGGGAGGTTGGGGAATGAGCAGTTCTTC	TRBV10-3	TRBJ2-1	NA	TRBD2
CSGLGLSTDTQYF	TGCAGCGGTCTAGGACTAAGCACAGATACGCAGTATTTT	TRBV29-1	TRBJ2-3	NA	NA